This is a list of T cell receptor beta chains from one sample in a study of human T cells and chemical hapten exposure. TCRdb passed the RACE reads through MiXCR, listing each CDR3 protein once. The sample lists more than 150,000 distinct CDR3 sequences, more than 25% seen once, with roughly 3% in the top ten. The specimen was whole blood, collected in connection with sensitization to the hapten diphenylcyclopropenone (DPC). These receptors all stem from a woman under 40 with alopecia areata. Some clones in this sample may be carry-over from other donors' samples. CDR3s include the opening cysteine and the closing phenylalanine or tryptophan. A D gene is named only where the DNA matches it firmly. The listing skips clone size in some rows; elsewhere it reads once, few, many or a size class.

len: 16; j_gene: TRBJ2-2; abundance: few; v_gene: TRBV9; d_gene: TRBD1; CDR3aa: CASSERTGGNTGELFF; CDR3nt: TGTGCCAGCAGCGAACGGACAGGGGGTAACACCGGGGAGCTGTTTTTT
len: 13; j_gene: TRBJ2-1; abundance: NA; v_gene: TRBV29-1; d_gene: NA; CDR3aa: CSARGLRWDEQFF; CDR3nt: TGCAGCGCCAGGGGACTGCGTTGGGATGAGCAGTTCTTC
len: 14; j_gene: TRBJ2-1; abundance: NA; v_gene: TRBV20-1; d_gene: NA; CDR3aa: CSAETAPSYNEQFF; CDR3nt: TGCAGTGCTGAGACAGCACCCTCCTACAATGAGCAGTTCTTC
len: 13; j_gene: TRBJ1-2; abundance: few; v_gene: TRBV29-1; d_gene: TRBD1; CDR3aa: CSVERDRGYGYTF; CDR3nt: TGCAGCGTTGAACGGGACAGGGGTTATGGCTACACCTTC
len: 13; j_gene: TRBJ1-5; abundance: many; v_gene: TRBV20-1; d_gene: NA; CDR3aa: CSARGTGNQPQHF; CDR3nt: TGCAGTGCTAGAGGAACGGGAAATCAGCCCCAGCATTTT
len: 19; j_gene: TRBJ2-5; abundance: NA; v_gene: TRBV4-3; d_gene: TRBD2; CDR3aa: CASSQEHEGGRALGETQYF; CDR3nt: TGCGCCAGCAGCCAAGAACACGAGGGCGGGAGGGCCCTCGGTGAGACCCAGTACTTC
len: 16; j_gene: TRBJ2-6; abundance: few; v_gene: TRBV28; d_gene: NA; CDR3aa: CASRGGAVTGANVLTF; CDR3nt: TGTGCCAGCAGGGGTGGGGCAGTTACCGGGGCCAACGTCCTGACTTTC
len: 15; j_gene: TRBJ2-7; abundance: NA; v_gene: TRBV10-3; d_gene: NA; CDR3aa: CAISGGANPSYEQYF; CDR3nt: TGTGCCATCAGTGGGGGAGCTAATCCCTCCTACGAGCAGTACTTC
len: 13; j_gene: TRBJ2-2; abundance: few; v_gene: TRBV5-5; d_gene: NA; CDR3aa: CASSTANTGELFF; CDR3nt: TGTGCCAGCAGTACAGCGAACACCGGGGAGCTGTTTTTT
len: 15; j_gene: TRBJ2-3; abundance: NA; v_gene: TRBV11-1; d_gene: TRBD2; CDR3aa: CASSTALADTDTQYF; CDR3nt: TGTGCCAGCAGCACAGCCCTAGCGGACACAGATACGCAGTATTTT
len: 15; j_gene: TRBJ2-7; abundance: few; v_gene: TRBV20-1; d_gene: TRBD2; CDR3aa: CSAKSTSGPSNEQYF; CDR3nt: TGCAGTGCTAAGTCGACTAGCGGGCCCTCTAACGAGCAGTACTTC
len: 16; j_gene: TRBJ2-7; abundance: few; v_gene: TRBV28; d_gene: NA; CDR3aa: CASSLIAGTVYVGQYF; CDR3nt: TGTGCCAGCAGTTTGATCGCCGGGACTGTCTACGTTGGGCAGTACTTC
len: 13; j_gene: TRBJ2-7; abundance: few; v_gene: TRBV10-3; d_gene: TRBD1; CDR3aa: CAISGQGAYEQYF; CDR3nt: TGTGCCATCAGTGGACAGGGGGCCTACGAGCAGTACTTC
len: 16; j_gene: TRBJ2-1; abundance: few; v_gene: TRBV5-4; d_gene: NA; CDR3aa: CASSLGGAGSYNEQFF; CDR3nt: TGTGCCAGCAGCTTGGGAGGAGCCGGCTCCTACAATGAGCAGTTCTTC
len: 15; j_gene: TRBJ2-2; abundance: few; v_gene: TRBV10-3; d_gene: NA; CDR3aa: CAISQGPPSGGELFF; CDR3nt: TGTGCCATCAGCCAGGGTCCCCCCAGCGGCGGGGAGCTGTTTTTT
len: 16; j_gene: TRBJ2-3; abundance: NA; v_gene: TRBV27; d_gene: NA; CDR3aa: CASSLEAFSSTDTQYF; CDR3nt: TGTGCCAGCAGTTTAGAGGCTTTTTCTAGCACAGATACGCAGTATTTT
len: 15; j_gene: TRBJ2-1; abundance: NA; v_gene: TRBV4-2; d_gene: TRBD2; CDR3aa: CASSPERGGFHEQFF; CDR3nt: TGTGCCAGCAGCCCCGAGCGGGGGGGCTTCCATGAGCAGTTCTTC
len: 18; j_gene: TRBJ2-3; abundance: once; v_gene: TRBV10-3; d_gene: TRBD2; CDR3aa: CAISAPAGSRGLTDTQYF; CDR3nt: TGTGCCATCAGTGCCCCAGCGGGATCCCGAGGTCTCACAGATACGCAGTATTTT
len: 17; j_gene: TRBJ2-5; abundance: NA; v_gene: TRBV7-2; d_gene: TRBD2; CDR3aa: CASSLTGRRRGQETQYF; CDR3nt: TGTGCCAGCAGCTTAACGGGTCGTAGGCGGGGGCAAGAGACCCAGTACTTC
len: 13; j_gene: TRBJ2-3; abundance: few; v_gene: TRBV27; d_gene: NA; CDR3aa: CASKGTGTDTQYF; CDR3nt: TGTGCCAGCAAAGGGACGGGCACAGATACGCAGTATTTT
len: 13; j_gene: TRBJ2-3; abundance: few; v_gene: TRBV29-1; d_gene: NA; CDR3aa: CSVEEPGRDTQYF; CDR3nt: TGCAGCGTTGAAGAGCCGGGACGAGATACGCAGTATTTT
len: 15; j_gene: TRBJ2-2; abundance: NA; v_gene: TRBV28; d_gene: NA; CDR3aa: CASSLLVANTGELFF; CDR3nt: TGTGCCAGCAGTTTACTGGTAGCGAACACCGGGGAGCTGTTTTTT
len: 15; j_gene: TRBJ2-7; abundance: NA; v_gene: TRBV12-3/TRBV12-4; d_gene: TRBD2; CDR3aa: CASSLGVGGVHEQYF; CDR3nt: TGTGCCAGCAGTTTAGGGGTCGGGGGGGTCCACGAGCAGTACTTC
len: 13; j_gene: TRBJ1-1; abundance: once; v_gene: TRBV6-5; d_gene: NA; CDR3aa: CASSYRANTEAFF; CDR3nt: TGTGCCAGCAGTTACAGGGCTAACACTGAAGCTTTCTTT
len: 16; j_gene: TRBJ2-4; abundance: once; v_gene: TRBV11-3; d_gene: TRBD2; CDR3aa: CASSAAGGLAKNIQYF; CDR3nt: TGTGCCAGCAGCGCAGCGGGGGGGCTAGCCAAAAACATTCAGTACTTC
len: 16; j_gene: TRBJ2-1; abundance: few; v_gene: TRBV20-1; d_gene: NA; CDR3aa: CSARDLSPRVYNEQFF; CDR3nt: TGCAGTGCTAGAGATCTTAGCCCCCGAGTCTACAATGAGCAGTTCTTC
len: 15; j_gene: TRBJ1-5; abundance: few; v_gene: TRBV28; d_gene: NA; CDR3aa: CASSKTGSGNQPQHF; CDR3nt: TGTGCCAGCAGTAAAACAGGGTCCGGCAATCAGCCCCAGCATTTT
len: 14; j_gene: TRBJ2-5; abundance: NA; v_gene: TRBV27; d_gene: NA; CDR3aa: CASSFVPGHETQYF; CDR3nt: TGTGCCAGCAGTTTCGTCCCGGGACACGAGACCCAGTACTTC
len: 12; j_gene: TRBJ1-6; abundance: NA; v_gene: TRBV14; d_gene: NA; CDR3aa: CASSQPPGPLHF; CDR3nt: TGTGCCAGCAGCCAACCACCGGGACCCCTCCACTTT
len: 15; j_gene: TRBJ2-3; abundance: NA; v_gene: TRBV6-5; d_gene: TRBD1; CDR3aa: CASSYRGGSTDTQYF; CDR3nt: TGTGCCAGCAGTTACCGAGGGGGCAGCACAGATACGCAGTATTTT
len: 14; j_gene: TRBJ1-5; abundance: NA; v_gene: TRBV20-1; d_gene: TRBD1; CDR3aa: CSARDRGGNQPQHF; CDR3nt: TGCAGTGCTAGGGACAGGGGTGGAAATCAGCCCCAGCATTTT
len: 12; j_gene: TRBJ1-2; abundance: many; v_gene: TRBV28; d_gene: NA; CDR3aa: CASSSDNYGYTF; CDR3nt: TGTGCCAGCAGTTCCGACAACTATGGCTACACCTTC
len: 15; j_gene: TRBJ2-7; abundance: NA; v_gene: TRBV7-2; d_gene: NA; CDR3aa: CASSLAGVYGDEQYF; CDR3nt: TGTGCCAGCAGCTTAGCGGGTGTCTACGGAGACGAGCAGTACTTC
len: 16; j_gene: TRBJ2-3; abundance: few; v_gene: TRBV5-1; d_gene: TRBD2; CDR3aa: CASSLEGRGGIDTQYF; CDR3nt: TGCGCCAGCAGCTTGGAGGGCCGCGGGGGAATAGATACGCAGTATTTT
len: 11; j_gene: TRBJ1-5; abundance: many; v_gene: TRBV28; d_gene: NA; CDR3aa: CASRGSQPQHF; CDR3nt: TGTGCCAGCAGGGGAAGTCAGCCCCAGCATTTT
len: 14; j_gene: TRBJ1-1; abundance: many; v_gene: TRBV4-1; d_gene: NA; CDR3aa: CASSQSLGAVEAFF; CDR3nt: TGCGCCAGCAGCCAAAGTCTGGGGGCGGTTGAAGCTTTCTTT
len: 12; j_gene: TRBJ1-1; abundance: few; v_gene: TRBV7-9; d_gene: NA; CDR3aa: CASSLEAVRAFF; CDR3nt: TGTGCCAGCAGCTTAGAGGCCGTGAGGGCTTTCTTT
len: 17; j_gene: TRBJ1-1; abundance: few; v_gene: TRBV28; d_gene: TRBD1; CDR3aa: CASSLRQGAIMNTEAFF; CDR3nt: TGTGCCAGCAGTCTGAGACAGGGGGCAATTATGAACACTGAAGCTTTCTTT
len: 15; j_gene: TRBJ1-5; abundance: NA; v_gene: TRBV7-8; d_gene: TRBD1; CDR3aa: CASSLRQGDNQPQHF; CDR3nt: TGTGCCAGCAGCTTAAGGCAGGGGGACAATCAGCCCCAGCATTTT
len: 13; j_gene: TRBJ2-2; abundance: NA; v_gene: TRBV10-3; d_gene: NA; CDR3aa: CAIRRQNTGELFF; CDR3nt: TGTGCCATCAGGAGACAGAACACCGGGGAGCTGTTTTTT
len: 15; j_gene: TRBJ2-2; abundance: once; v_gene: TRBV4-3; d_gene: TRBD1; CDR3aa: CASKTDRDVSGELFF; CDR3nt: TGCGCCAGCAAGACGGACAGGGACGTTTCCGGGGAGCTGTTTTTT
len: 14; j_gene: TRBJ2-5; abundance: NA; v_gene: TRBV2; d_gene: TRBD1; CDR3aa: CASSLGQYQETQYF; CDR3nt: TGTGCCAGCAGCTTGGGACAGTACCAAGAGACCCAGTACTTC
len: 14; j_gene: TRBJ1-1; abundance: many; v_gene: TRBV5-1; d_gene: NA; CDR3aa: CASSLQTANTEAFF; CDR3nt: TGCGCCAGCAGCTTGCAGACTGCCAACACTGAAGCTTTCTTT
len: 14; j_gene: TRBJ2-2; abundance: NA; v_gene: TRBV29-1; d_gene: NA; CDR3aa: CSVEVVANTGELFF; CDR3nt: TGCAGCGTTGAAGTAGTAGCGAACACCGGGGAGCTGTTTTTT
len: 15; j_gene: TRBJ2-3; abundance: NA; v_gene: TRBV5-1; d_gene: NA; CDR3aa: CASSLEGSPTDTQYF; CDR3nt: TGCGCCAGCAGCTTGGAGGGGTCACCCACAGATACGCAGTATTTT